A selection of T cell receptor beta chains follows, all from one sample in a study of radiotherapy plus CTLA-4 blockade in lung cancer. Clones were sequenced by immunoSEQ multiplex PCR, and TCRdb holds only the in-frame ones, with some missing. The table lists some 77,000 clones, around 88% of them singletons, with about 2% in the top ten. The source material was peripheral blood, sampled from a patient treated with radiotherapy plus ipilimumab. Receptors were obtained from a human donor with non-small cell lung cancer who had a partial response to radiotherapy plus ipilimumab. Both conserved end residues are part of each CDR3. D genes are given only for firm matches. The size entry is marked missing in some rows and otherwise reads once, few, many or a size class.

J gene,CDR3 length,D gene,V gene,clone size,CDR3 DNA,CDR3 protein
TRBJ1-1,17,TRBD1,TRBV11-2,once,TGTGCCAGCAGCTTAGGACAGGGGGCCCAAATGAACACTGAAGCTTTCTTT,CASSLGQGAQMNTEAFF
TRBJ2-1,17,TRBD2,TRBV23-1,NA,TGCGCCAGCAGTCATTGGACTAGCGGGAGAAGGCCTAATGAGCAGTTCTTC,CASSHWTSGRRPNEQFF
TRBJ2-7,15,TRBD2,TRBV18,NA,TGTGCCAGCTCGCCTACTAGCGGGGGGTCCTACGAGCAGTACTTC,CASSPTSGGSYEQYF
TRBJ1-6,15,NA,TRBV28,NA,TGTGCCAGCAGTCCGCCTACAGGGTATAATTCACCCCTCCACTTT,CASSPPTGYNSPLHF
TRBJ1-1,11,NA,TRBV6-5,NA,TGTGCCAGCAGTTACGGCAAGGGGGCTTTCTTT,CASSYGKGAFF
TRBJ1-3,15,NA,TRBV5-1,few,TGCGCCAGCAGCTTAGCGGTGAGCTCTGGAAACACCATATATTTT,CASSLAVSSGNTIYF
TRBJ1-5,15,NA,TRBV4-3,NA,TGCGCCAGCAGCCAAGGGGCCCTTAGCAATCAGCCCCAGCATTTT,CASSQGALSNQPQHF
TRBJ2-2,12,NA,TRBV19,NA,TGTGCCAGTAGTCCGCGAACCGGGGAGCTGTTTTTT,CASSPRTGELFF
TRBJ2-4,13,NA,TRBV19,NA,TGTGCCAGTAGTCCGGACATGACGGACATTCAGTACTTC,CASSPDMTDIQYF
TRBJ2-1,15,TRBD2,TRBV27,NA,TGTGCCAGCAGCGGCGGGACTAGCGGGGTGTATGAGCAGTTCTTC,CASSGGTSGVYEQFF
TRBJ1-2,13,NA,TRBV5-5,NA,TGTGCCAGCAGCTTGAACTTAGGGGGTGGCTACACCTTC,CASSLNLGGGYTF
TRBJ1-1,16,NA,TRBV2,NA,TGTGCCAGCAGTCCCGACAGGTTATTTATGAACACTGAAGCTTTCTTT,CASSPDRLFMNTEAFF
TRBJ1-2,11,NA,TRBV20-1,few,TGCAGTGCCCGGACAAACTATGGCTACACCTTC,CSARTNYGYTF
TRBJ1-2,15,TRBD1,TRBV11-2,NA,TGTGCCAGCAGCTTAGTGGGACAGGGACTTCGGGGCTACACCTTC,CASSLVGQGLRGYTF
TRBJ2-7,14,TRBD1,TRBV5-1,NA,TGCGCCAGCAGCCGGGACAGGTCAAACAACGAGCAGTACTTC,CASSRDRSNNEQYF
TRBJ1-4,15,NA,TRBV29-1,NA,TGCAGCGTTCGACAGACTCAGGCAACTAATGAAAAACTGTTTTTT,CSVRQTQATNEKLFF
TRBJ2-3,19,TRBD2,TRBV4-1,NA,TGCGCCAGCAGCCAAGATCAGCCAGCGGGAAGGCCCAGCACAGATACGCAGTATTTT,CASSQDQPAGRPSTDTQYF
TRBJ1-4,11,NA,TRBV2,NA,TGTGCCAGCAGTACGAGCGAAAAACTGTTTTTT,CASSTSEKLFF
TRBJ2-5,15,NA,TRBV21-1,once,TGTGCCAGCAGCAATCGGTCCTCGGAGAAAGAGACCCAGTACTTC,CASSNRSSEKETQYF
TRBJ2-3,16,TRBD2,TRBV19,NA,TGTGCCAGTAGTATATCTGCGGGAGGAAGGACAGATACGCAGTATTTT,CASSISAGGRTDTQYF
TRBJ1-2,12,TRBD1,TRBV19,NA,TGTGCCAGTTCTCCGGACAGGAGAGGCTACACCTTC,CASSPDRRGYTF
TRBJ2-6,15,NA,TRBV27,NA,TGTGCCAGCAGTTTAGGAGGGGCTGGGGCCAACGTCCTGACTTTC,CASSLGGAGANVLTF
TRBJ2-7,14,TRBD2,TRBV13,NA,TGTGCCAGCAGCTTAGGTGGGAGGGCCCAGATTCGGTACTTC,CASSLGGRAQIRYF
TRBJ2-7,16,NA,TRBV6-5,NA,TGTGCCAGCAGTTATGGTTCGGGGGGCGCATCCTACGAGCAGTACTTC,CASSYGSGGASYEQYF
TRBJ1-1,13,NA,TRBV28,NA,TGTGCCAGCAGTGTGACAGCTAACACTGAAGCTTTCTTT,CASSVTANTEAFF
TRBJ2-1,15,NA,TRBV28,NA,TGTGCCAGCAGTCCAAATAGAGGCGTTTCCAATGAGCAGTTCTTC,CASSPNRGVSNEQFF
TRBJ1-5,13,NA,TRBV19,NA,TGTGCCAGCTCGGAGGGGCGCGGACAGCCCCAGCATTTT,CASSEGRGQPQHF
TRBJ1-1,16,NA,TRBV5-4,NA,TGTGCCAGCAGCTTGGGGGGCACAGGACGGGGGTGGGAAGCTTTCTTT,CASSLGGTGRGWEAFF
TRBJ1-1,14,NA,TRBV4-1,NA,TGCGCCAGCAGCCAATTCCCCAGGGATACTGAAGCTTTCTTT,CASSQFPRDTEAFF
TRBJ1-1,13,NA,TRBV6-4,NA,TGTGCCAGCAGACGAGAATACGGGACTGAAGCTTTCTTT,CASRREYGTEAFF
TRBJ2-3,14,TRBD1,TRBV11-3,NA,TGTGCCAGCAGCTTAGGACAGGGGGCAGATACGCAGTATTTT,CASSLGQGADTQYF
TRBJ2-7,14,NA,TRBV6-5,few,TGTGCCAGCAGTGAGGCCGGGGGTCCCTACGAGCAGTACTTC,CASSEAGGPYEQYF
TRBJ1-4,14,NA,TRBV28,NA,TGTGCCAGCAGTTTATGGGGGGGGAACGAAAAACTGTTTTTT,CASSLWGGNEKLFF
TRBJ1-2,16,NA,TRBV19,NA,TGTGCCAGTAGACAACTACAGGGACGGGATTCCTATGGCTACACCTTC,CASRQLQGRDSYGYTF
TRBJ2-5,15,TRBD1,TRBV29-1,NA,TGCAGCCTCCAGCCCCCGGACAGGGCTGACGAGACCCAGTACTTC,CSLQPPDRADETQYF
TRBJ1-2,13,NA,TRBV7-2,NA,TGTGCCAGCAGCCCCCCAGGAGAGGGTGGCTACACCTTC,CASSPPGEGGYTF
TRBJ1-6,14,TRBD1,TRBV7-2,NA,TGTGCCAGCAGCCTGACAGGGGATCGTTCACCCCTCCACTTT,CASSLTGDRSPLHF
TRBJ2-1,18,TRBD2,TRBV5-1,NA,TGCGCCAGCAGCTCCGGGACTAGCGGGAGGTTCGCCTACAATGAGCAGTTCTTC,CASSSGTSGRFAYNEQFF
TRBJ1-1,15,TRBD1,TRBV28,NA,TGTGCCAGCACCCTACCCCAGGGGGCCGATGGTGAAGCTTTCTTT,CASTLPQGADGEAFF
TRBJ1-2,12,NA,TRBV6-1,NA,TGTGCCAGCAGCCCAGACAGGCTGGGCTACACCTTC,CASSPDRLGYTF
TRBJ1-1,17,NA,TRBV7-9,few,TGTGCCAGCAGTCAAGGGGGGGGGCGGAGGGTGAACACTGAAGCTTTCTTT,CASSQGGGRRVNTEAFF
TRBJ2-1,15,NA,TRBV2,NA,TGTGCCAGCAGTGAAGAGTTCGGGAGAGGGAATGAGCAGTTCTTC,CASSEEFGRGNEQFF
TRBJ1-5,14,NA,TRBV19,NA,TGTGCCAGCTCTTCCGCGGGTGGCAATCAGCCCCAGCATTTT,CASSSAGGNQPQHF
TRBJ2-3,15,NA,TRBV11-3,NA,TGTGCCAGCAGCTTAGGGGGGGGGCCGGCAGATACGCAGTATTTT,CASSLGGGPADTQYF
TRBJ1-2,13,TRBD1,TRBV28,many,TGTGCCAGCAGTCCGGGACAGCGAAATGGCTACACCTTC,CASSPGQRNGYTF
TRBJ2-1,14,NA,TRBV28,NA,TGTGCCGCGAAGGCAGGTCCCTCCTACAATGAGCAGTTCTTC,CAAKAGPSYNEQFF
TRBJ2-1,16,NA,TRBV23-1,few,TGCGCCAGCAGCCGAGCCGGGACTGCCACCTACAATGAGCAGTTCTTC,CASSRAGTATYNEQFF
TRBJ1-4,15,TRBD1,TRBV4-1,NA,TGCGCCAGCAGCCAAGATACAGGGGGCTATGAAAAACTGTTTTTT,CASSQDTGGYEKLFF
TRBJ1-2,13,NA,TRBV6-1,NA,TGTGCCAGCAGACCAGGGACACCGCTTACCTACACCTTC,CASRPGTPLTYTF
TRBJ2-5,17,TRBD2,TRBV10-3,NA,TGTGCCATCAGCGGTCAACGAGGACTAGCGGGAGGAGAGACCCAGTACTTC,CAISGQRGLAGGETQYF
TRBJ2-7,15,TRBD1,TRBV11-2,NA,TGTGCCAGCAGCGTCGACAGGGGGCAGGCCTACGAGCAGTACTTC,CASSVDRGQAYEQYF
TRBJ2-7,13,TRBD2,TRBV19,NA,TGTGCCAGTAGTCGGGGGGGCCCCTACGAGCAGTACTTC,CASSRGGPYEQYF
TRBJ2-7,15,NA,TRBV19,NA,TGTGCCAGTACCCTCAGAGGGGGAGAACTCTACGAGCAGTACTTC,CASTLRGGELYEQYF
TRBJ1-4,14,TRBD1,TRBV6-6,NA,TGTGCCAGCAGTTGGCAGGGGGCGCGGAAAAAACTGTTTTTT,CASSWQGARKKLFF
TRBJ2-1,17,TRBD2,TRBV5-6,NA,TGTGCCAGCAGCCGGATGATGGCGGGAGGGCCTCAGGGTGAGCAGTTCTTC,CASSRMMAGGPQGEQFF
TRBJ2-3,10,NA,TRBV21-1,NA,TGTGCCAGGGGACGGGACAGGGCGAATTTT,CARGRDRANF
TRBJ2-2,17,TRBD2,TRBV11-2,NA,TGTGCCAGCAGCTTCCCCGGGACTAGCGGGATCGCCGGGGAGCTGTTTTTT,CASSFPGTSGIAGELFF
TRBJ2-7,13,TRBD1,TRBV29-1,NA,TGCAGCGTTAAGGGCAGGGGGTCCTACGAGCAGTACTTC,CSVKGRGSYEQYF
TRBJ2-4,14,NA,TRBV7-9,NA,TGTGCCAGCAGCCGACCGGGACTGCCCTACATTCAGTACTTC,CASSRPGLPYIQYF
TRBJ2-7,13,NA,TRBV19,once,TGTGCCAGTAGTACGCGGCATCTCCACGAGCAGTACTTC,CASSTRHLHEQYF